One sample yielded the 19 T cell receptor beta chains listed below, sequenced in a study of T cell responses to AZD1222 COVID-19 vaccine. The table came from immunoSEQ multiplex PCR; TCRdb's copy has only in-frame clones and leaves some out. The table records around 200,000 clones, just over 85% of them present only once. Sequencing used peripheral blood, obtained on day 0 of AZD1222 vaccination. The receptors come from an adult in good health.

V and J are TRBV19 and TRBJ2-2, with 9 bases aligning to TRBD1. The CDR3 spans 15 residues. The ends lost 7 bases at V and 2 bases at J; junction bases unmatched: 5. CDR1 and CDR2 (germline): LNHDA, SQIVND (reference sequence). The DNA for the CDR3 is TGTGCCAGTATCTGGACAGGGGCTAACACCGGGGAGCTGTTTTTT. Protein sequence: CASIWTGANTGELFF.

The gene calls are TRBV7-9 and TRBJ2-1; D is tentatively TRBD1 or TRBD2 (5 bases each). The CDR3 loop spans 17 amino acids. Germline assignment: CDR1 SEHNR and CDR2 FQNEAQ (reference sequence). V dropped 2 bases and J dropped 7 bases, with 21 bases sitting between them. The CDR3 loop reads CASSLWGPSGRRNEQFF. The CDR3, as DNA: TGTGCCAGCAGCTTATGGGGCCCAAGCGGAAGGCGAAATGAGCAGTTCTTC.

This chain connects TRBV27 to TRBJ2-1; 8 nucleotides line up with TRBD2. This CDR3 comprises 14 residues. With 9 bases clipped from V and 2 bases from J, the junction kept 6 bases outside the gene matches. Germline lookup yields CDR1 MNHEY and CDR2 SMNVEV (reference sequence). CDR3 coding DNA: TGTGCCAGTACCTCTAGCGGGCCCTACAATGAGCAGTTCTTC. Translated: CASTSSGPYNEQFF.

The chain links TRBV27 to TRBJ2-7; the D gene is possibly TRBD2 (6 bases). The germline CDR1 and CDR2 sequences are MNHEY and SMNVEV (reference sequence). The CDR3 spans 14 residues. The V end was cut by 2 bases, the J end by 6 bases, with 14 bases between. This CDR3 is CASSLVTSNSEQYF. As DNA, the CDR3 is TGTGCCAGCAGTTTAGTGACTAGTAATTCCGAGCAGTACTTC.

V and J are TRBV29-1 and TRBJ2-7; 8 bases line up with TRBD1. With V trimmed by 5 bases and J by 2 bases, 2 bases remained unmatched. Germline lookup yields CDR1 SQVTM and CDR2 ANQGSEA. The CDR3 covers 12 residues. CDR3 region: CSVSQGAYEQYF. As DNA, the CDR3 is TGCAGCGTTTCACAGGGGGCCTACGAGCAGTACTTC.

CDR3 loop: CASSLDRETQYF. CDR3 DNA: TGCGCCAGCAGCTTGGATCGGGAGACCCAGTACTTC. This chain links TRBV5-1 with TRBJ2-5; no clear D. Trimming removed 0 bases from V and 5 bases from J, with 5 bases in between. The CDR3 is made up of 12 amino acids. Germline V gene data show CDR1 as SGHRS and CDR2 as YFSETQ.

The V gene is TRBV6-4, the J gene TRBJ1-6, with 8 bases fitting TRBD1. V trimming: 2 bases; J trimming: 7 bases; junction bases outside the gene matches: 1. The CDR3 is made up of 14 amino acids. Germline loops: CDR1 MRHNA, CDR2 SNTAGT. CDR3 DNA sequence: TGTGCCAGCAGTGACCGGGACAGGAATTCACCCCTCCACTTT. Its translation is CASSDRDRNSPLHF.

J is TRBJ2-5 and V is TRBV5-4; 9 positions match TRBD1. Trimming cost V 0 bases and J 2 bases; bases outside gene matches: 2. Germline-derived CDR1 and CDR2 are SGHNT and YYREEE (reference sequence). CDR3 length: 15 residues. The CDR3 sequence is CASSLVDRGQETQYF. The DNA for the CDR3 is TGTGCCAGCAGCTTGGTTGACAGGGGGCAAGAGACCCAGTACTTC.

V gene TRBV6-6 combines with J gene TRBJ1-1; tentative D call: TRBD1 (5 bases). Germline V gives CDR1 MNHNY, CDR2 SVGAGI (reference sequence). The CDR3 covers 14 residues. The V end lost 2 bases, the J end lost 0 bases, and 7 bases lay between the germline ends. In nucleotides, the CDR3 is TGTGCCAGCAGTTACGGGGGAATGAACACTGAAGCTTTCTTT. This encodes CASSYGGMNTEAFF.

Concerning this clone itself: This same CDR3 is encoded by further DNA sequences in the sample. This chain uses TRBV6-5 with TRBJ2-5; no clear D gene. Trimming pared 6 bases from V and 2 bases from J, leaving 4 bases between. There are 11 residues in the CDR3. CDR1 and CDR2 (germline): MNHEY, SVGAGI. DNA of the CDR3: TGTGCCAGCAGCCGGCAAGAGACCCAGTACTTC. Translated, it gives CASSRQETQYF.

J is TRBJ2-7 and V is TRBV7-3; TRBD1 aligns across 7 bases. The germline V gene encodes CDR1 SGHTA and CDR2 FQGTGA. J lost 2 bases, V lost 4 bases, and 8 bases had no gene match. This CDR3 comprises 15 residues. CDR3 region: CASSSGQAQPYEQYF. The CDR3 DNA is TGTGCCAGCAGCTCCGGACAGGCCCAGCCCTACGAGCAGTACTTC.

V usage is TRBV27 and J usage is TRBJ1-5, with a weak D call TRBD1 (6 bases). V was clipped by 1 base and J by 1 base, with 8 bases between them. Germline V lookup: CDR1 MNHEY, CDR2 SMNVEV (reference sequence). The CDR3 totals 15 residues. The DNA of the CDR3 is TGTGCCAGCAGTTTATGGGGGGCGAGCAATCAGCCCCAGCATTTT. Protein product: CASSLWGASNQPQHF.

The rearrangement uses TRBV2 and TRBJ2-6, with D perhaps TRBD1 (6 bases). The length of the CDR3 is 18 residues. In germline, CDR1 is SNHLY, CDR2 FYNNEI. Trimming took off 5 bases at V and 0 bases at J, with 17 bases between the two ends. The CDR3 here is CASSLTGIRSSGANVLTF. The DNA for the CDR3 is TGTGCCAGCAGTTTAACAGGGATCAGATCCTCTGGGGCCAACGTCCTGACTTTC.

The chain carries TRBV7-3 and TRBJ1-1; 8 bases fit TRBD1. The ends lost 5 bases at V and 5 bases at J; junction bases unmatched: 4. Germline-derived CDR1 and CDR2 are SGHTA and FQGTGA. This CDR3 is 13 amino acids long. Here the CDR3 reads CASSLDRETEAFF. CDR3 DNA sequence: TGTGCCAGCAGCCTGGACAGGGAAACTGAAGCTTTCTTT.

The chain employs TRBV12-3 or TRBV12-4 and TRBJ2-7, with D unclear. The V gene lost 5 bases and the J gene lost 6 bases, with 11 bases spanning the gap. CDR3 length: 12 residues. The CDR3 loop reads CASSVVSGEQYF. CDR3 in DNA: TGTGCCAGCAGTGTGGTTTCCGGCGAGCAGTACTTC.

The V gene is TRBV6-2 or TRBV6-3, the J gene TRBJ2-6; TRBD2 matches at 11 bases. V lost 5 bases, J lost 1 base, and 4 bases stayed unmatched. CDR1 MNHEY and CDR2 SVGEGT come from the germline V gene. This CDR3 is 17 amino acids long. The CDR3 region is CASSPTSGGSGANVLTF. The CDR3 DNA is TGTGCCAGCAGTCCCACTAGCGGGGGATCTGGGGCCAACGTCCTGACTTTC.

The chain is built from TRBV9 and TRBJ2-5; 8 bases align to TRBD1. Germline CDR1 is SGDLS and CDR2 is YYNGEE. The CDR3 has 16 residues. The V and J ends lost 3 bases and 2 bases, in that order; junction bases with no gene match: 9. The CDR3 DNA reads TGTGCCAGCAGCGCCCAGGGGGCTGCGGAACAAGAGACCCAGTACTTC. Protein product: CASSAQGAAEQETQYF.

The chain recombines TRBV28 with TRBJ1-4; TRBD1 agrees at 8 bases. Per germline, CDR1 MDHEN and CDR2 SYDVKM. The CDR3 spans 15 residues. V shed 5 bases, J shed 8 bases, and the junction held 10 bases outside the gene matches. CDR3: CASSRPQGAREKLFF. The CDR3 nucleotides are TGTGCCAGCAGTCGCCCCCAGGGGGCTAGGGAAAAACTGTTTTTT.

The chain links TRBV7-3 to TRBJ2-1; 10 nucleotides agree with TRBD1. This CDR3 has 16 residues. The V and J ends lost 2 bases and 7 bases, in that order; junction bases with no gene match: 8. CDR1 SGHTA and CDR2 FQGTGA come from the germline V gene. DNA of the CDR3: TGTGCCAGCAGCTTATTGGGCGGGACAGGGGTGAATGAGCAGTTCTTC. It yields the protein CASSLLGGTGVNEQFF.